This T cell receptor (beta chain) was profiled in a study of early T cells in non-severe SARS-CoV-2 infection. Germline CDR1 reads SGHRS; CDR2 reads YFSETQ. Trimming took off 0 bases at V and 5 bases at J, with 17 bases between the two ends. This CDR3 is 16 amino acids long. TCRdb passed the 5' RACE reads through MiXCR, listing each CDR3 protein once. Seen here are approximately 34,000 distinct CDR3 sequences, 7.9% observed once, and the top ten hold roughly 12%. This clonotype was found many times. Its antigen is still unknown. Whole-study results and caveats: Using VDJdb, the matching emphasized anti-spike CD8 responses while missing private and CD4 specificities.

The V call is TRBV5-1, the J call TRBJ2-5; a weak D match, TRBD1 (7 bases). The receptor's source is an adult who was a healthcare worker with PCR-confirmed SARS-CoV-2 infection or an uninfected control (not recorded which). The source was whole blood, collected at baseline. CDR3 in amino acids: CASSLGISAGGETQYF. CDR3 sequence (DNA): TGCGCCAGCAGCTTGGGAATTTCGGCAGGGGGGGAGACCCAGTACTTC. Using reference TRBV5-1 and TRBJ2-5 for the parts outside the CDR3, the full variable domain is KAGVTQTPRYLIKTRGQQVTLSCSPISGHRSVSWYQQTPGQGLQFLFEYFSETQRNKGNFPGRFSGRQFSNSRSEMNVSTLELGDSALYLCASSLGISAGGETQYFGPGTRLLVL.